This T cell receptor beta chain was obtained from a study of T cells after yellow fever vaccination. V lost 0 bases and J 4 bases, leaving 10 bases between the germline ends. Germline loops: CDR1 SGHDT, CDR2 YYEEEE. CDR3 length: 14 residues. In making TCR cDNA, 5'RACE template switching added a universal primer site and UMIs to it. TCRdb re-derived calls from the 5' RACE reads in MiXCR, one entry per CDR3 protein. The table has around 320,000 distinct CDR3 sequences, around 9.3% seen once. There are a few counts of this clonotype. The antigen remains undetermined. General observations from the study: Most clones from primary vaccination resurfaced after the booster (around 97% CD4, 88% CD8).

The V gene is TRBV5-6, the J gene TRBJ2-5; D unresolved. Sequencing was performed on CD4+ T cells sorted from PBMCs, taken 5 days after the yellow fever booster vaccination. This clonotype was obtained from a young man who received the YFV17D yellow fever vaccine. The CDR3 here is CASSLGGHGETQYF. The CDR3 nucleotides read TGTGCCAGCAGCTTGGGTGGGCATGGAGAGACCCAGTACTTC.